A selection of T cell receptor beta chains follows, all from one sample in a study of blood T cell repertoires in COVID-19. Some clones are missing from TCRdb's copy, which holds only in-frame ones; the method was immunoSEQ multiplex PCR. The sample carries about 77,000 clones, less than 85% recorded once. Material: peripheral blood. The receptors shown here come from a woman in her 70s with acute or convalescent COVID-19. CDR3s include the opening cysteine and the closing phenylalanine or tryptophan. D genes are given only for firm matches. The listing skips clone size in some rows; elsewhere it reads once, few, many or a size class.

d_gene: -
v_gene: TRBV5-1
abundance: -
j_gene: TRBJ2-6
CDR3aa: CASSWGVAGANVLTF
CDR3nt: TGCGCCAGCAGCTGGGGGGTGGCTGGGGCCAACGTCCTGACTTTC

d_gene: TRBD2
v_gene: TRBV7-6
abundance: -
j_gene: TRBJ2-5
CDR3aa: CASSPLAGVETQYF
CDR3nt: TGTGCCAGCAGCCCTCTAGCGGGGGTAGAGACCCAGTACTTC

d_gene: -
v_gene: TRBV3-1/TRBV3-2
abundance: -
j_gene: TRBJ1-1
CDR3aa: CASSQGQVNTEAFF
CDR3nt: TGTGCCAGCAGCCAAGGGCAGGTGAACACTGAAGCTTTCTTT

d_gene: -
v_gene: TRBV11-2
abundance: -
j_gene: TRBJ1-6
CDR3aa: CASSLDFLASPLHF
CDR3nt: TGTGCCAGCAGCTTAGATTTCCTAGCATCACCCCTCCACTTT

d_gene: TRBD1
v_gene: TRBV5-5
abundance: -
j_gene: TRBJ1-4
CDR3aa: CASSYGQDEATNEKLFF
CDR3nt: TGTGCCAGCAGCTACGGACAGGACGAAGCAACTAATGAAAAACTGTTTTTT

d_gene: -
v_gene: TRBV5-4
abundance: -
j_gene: TRBJ1-4
CDR3aa: CASSQRQTNEKLFF
CDR3nt: TGTGCCAGCAGCCAGAGACAGACGAATGAAAAACTGTTTTTT

d_gene: -
v_gene: TRBV6-1
abundance: -
j_gene: TRBJ1-2
CDR3aa: CASSEPGRGEDGYTF
CDR3nt: TGTGCCAGCAGTGAACCGGGCAGGGGTGAGGATGGCTACACCTTC

d_gene: TRBD1
v_gene: TRBV5-4
abundance: -
j_gene: TRBJ1-1
CDR3aa: CASSLGGSDRANTEAFF
CDR3nt: TGTGCCAGCAGCTTGGGGGGGTCCGACAGGGCGAACACTGAAGCTTTCTTT

d_gene: -
v_gene: TRBV2
abundance: once
j_gene: TRBJ2-7
CDR3aa: CATGGSPRYEQYF
CDR3nt: TGTGCCACCGGGGGATCCCCTAGGTACGAGCAGTACTTC

d_gene: TRBD1
v_gene: TRBV4-3
abundance: -
j_gene: TRBJ2-7
CDR3aa: CASSQVLLTGASYEQYF
CDR3nt: TGCGCCAGCAGCCAAGTGCTACTGACAGGGGCTTCCTACGAGCAGTACTTC

d_gene: TRBD1
v_gene: TRBV19
abundance: -
j_gene: TRBJ2-3
CDR3aa: CASSIGTGRRDTQYF
CDR3nt: TGTGCCAGTAGTATTGGGACAGGGCGTCGAGATACGCAGTATTTT

d_gene: -
v_gene: TRBV7-2
abundance: -
j_gene: TRBJ2-3
CDR3aa: CASSSVGTPRASTDTQYF
CDR3nt: TGTGCCAGCAGCTCAGTGGGGACTCCCAGGGCGAGTACAGATACGCAGTATTTT

d_gene: TRBD1
v_gene: TRBV27
abundance: -
j_gene: TRBJ1-6
CDR3aa: CASSSPSRGRNSPLHF
CDR3nt: TGTGCCAGCAGTTCACCCTCCAGGGGGCGGAATTCACCCCTCCACTTT

d_gene: -
v_gene: TRBV5-4
abundance: -
j_gene: TRBJ2-7
CDR3aa: CASSVGPYSSEQYF
CDR3nt: TGTGCCAGCAGCGTTGGGCCTTATTCGTCCGAGCAGTACTTC

d_gene: -
v_gene: TRBV29-1
abundance: -
j_gene: TRBJ1-1
CDR3aa: CSVEEITGNTEAFF
CDR3nt: TGCAGCGTTGAAGAAATTACGGGGAACACTGAAGCTTTCTTT

d_gene: -
v_gene: TRBV4-2
abundance: -
j_gene: TRBJ1-5
CDR3aa: CASSQDLTAYQPQHF
CDR3nt: TGTGCCAGCAGCCAAGATCTAACAGCTTATCAGCCCCAGCATTTT

d_gene: -
v_gene: TRBV24-1
abundance: once
j_gene: TRBJ2-3
CDR3aa: CATSDLSGSPIPDTQYF
CDR3nt: TGTGCCACCAGTGATTTGAGCGGGTCCCCTATCCCAGATACGCAGTATTTT

d_gene: -
v_gene: TRBV5-4
abundance: -
j_gene: TRBJ2-3
CDR3aa: CASSFGLARPDTQYF
CDR3nt: TGTGCCAGCAGTTTTGGACTTGCCCGACCAGATACGCAGTATTTT

d_gene: TRBD1
v_gene: TRBV18
abundance: -
j_gene: TRBJ1-3
CDR3aa: CASSPPSWRHATGSSGNTIYF
CDR3nt: TGTGCCAGCTCACCACCTTCTTGGCGCCATGCGACAGGGAGCTCTGGAAACACCATATATTTT

d_gene: TRBD1
v_gene: TRBV9
abundance: -
j_gene: TRBJ2-2
CDR3aa: CASSASGTAGTGELFF
CDR3nt: TGTGCCAGCAGCGCCTCCGGGACAGCCGGCACCGGGGAGCTGTTTTTT

d_gene: TRBD1
v_gene: TRBV15
abundance: -
j_gene: TRBJ1-2
CDR3aa: CATSRAGQGKVVRLGGYTF
CDR3nt: TGTGCCACCAGCAGAGCAGGACAGGGGAAAGTTGTACGGCTGGGGGGCTACACCTTC

d_gene: -
v_gene: TRBV6-5
abundance: -
j_gene: TRBJ1-5
CDR3aa: CASSQQGYSNQPQHF
CDR3nt: TGTGCCAGCAGTCAACAGGGTTATAGCAATCAGCCCCAGCATTTT

d_gene: -
v_gene: TRBV19
abundance: -
j_gene: TRBJ1-5
CDR3aa: CASSIVAGNQPQHF
CDR3nt: TGTGCCAGTAGTATAGTTGCAGGAAATCAGCCCCAGCATTTT

d_gene: TRBD1
v_gene: TRBV11-3
abundance: -
j_gene: TRBJ2-5
CDR3aa: CASSPWTGEGETQYF
CDR3nt: TGTGCCAGCAGCCCTTGGACAGGGGAGGGGGAGACCCAGTACTTC

d_gene: -
v_gene: TRBV27
abundance: -
j_gene: TRBJ1-1
CDR3aa: CASRTGGTEAFF
CDR3nt: TGTGCCAGCAGGACAGGAGGCACTGAAGCTTTCTTT

d_gene: TRBD1
v_gene: TRBV24-1
abundance: -
j_gene: TRBJ1-1
CDR3aa: CATSDGQGGTEAFF
CDR3nt: TGTGCCACCAGTGACGGACAGGGGGGCACTGAAGCTTTCTTT

d_gene: -
v_gene: TRBV4-1
abundance: -
j_gene: TRBJ1-1
CDR3aa: CASSSRPYTEAFF
CDR3nt: TGCGCCAGCAGCTCCCGTCCTTACACTGAAGCTTTCTTT

d_gene: TRBD2
v_gene: TRBV5-4
abundance: -
j_gene: TRBJ2-2
CDR3aa: CASSFRGGYTGELFF
CDR3nt: TGTGCCAGCAGCTTCCGCGGGGGGTACACCGGGGAGCTGTTTTTT

d_gene: TRBD1
v_gene: TRBV7-9
abundance: -
j_gene: TRBJ1-4
CDR3aa: CASSLVRGQSSWDEKLFF
CDR3nt: TGTGCCAGCAGCTTAGTTAGGGGGCAGTCATCCTGGGATGAAAAACTGTTTTTT

d_gene: TRBD1
v_gene: TRBV29-1
abundance: -
j_gene: TRBJ2-7
CDR3aa: CSVEADRGTYEQYF
CDR3nt: TGCAGCGTTGAAGCCGACAGGGGGACCTACGAGCAGTACTTC

d_gene: -
v_gene: TRBV4-1
abundance: -
j_gene: TRBJ1-4
CDR3aa: CASSRNPGKSEKLFF
CDR3nt: TGCGCCAGCAGCCGAAACCCAGGGAAGAGCGAAAAACTGTTTTTT

d_gene: TRBD1
v_gene: TRBV5-6
abundance: -
j_gene: TRBJ2-7
CDR3aa: CASSLGQGSYEQYF
CDR3nt: TGTGCCAGCAGCTTGGGACAGGGTTCCTACGAGCAGTACTTC

d_gene: -
v_gene: TRBV11-2
abundance: -
j_gene: TRBJ1-6
CDR3aa: CASSLATGSSLYNSPLHF
CDR3nt: TGTGCCAGCAGCTTAGCGACAGGTTCCTCTCTCTATAATTCACCCCTCCACTTT

d_gene: -
v_gene: TRBV5-1
abundance: -
j_gene: TRBJ1-2
CDR3aa: CASSVRQENYGYTF
CDR3nt: TGCGCCAGCAGCGTCCGACAGGAGAACTATGGCTACACCTTC

d_gene: TRBD2
v_gene: TRBV5-5
abundance: -
j_gene: TRBJ2-5
CDR3aa: CASSPGLAGNQETQYF
CDR3nt: TGTGCCAGCAGCCCGGGACTAGCGGGGAACCAAGAGACCCAGTACTTC

d_gene: -
v_gene: TRBV4-2
abundance: -
j_gene: TRBJ2-5
CDR3aa: CASSQDRGAVETQYF
CDR3nt: TGTGCCAGCAGCCAAGACCGGGGGGCAGTTGAGACCCAGTACTTC

d_gene: TRBD1
v_gene: TRBV5-1
abundance: -
j_gene: TRBJ1-2
CDR3aa: CATRTGDPTNYGYTF
CDR3nt: TGCGCCACCAGGACAGGGGATCCAACTAACTATGGCTACACCTTC

d_gene: TRBD2
v_gene: TRBV4-1
abundance: -
j_gene: TRBJ2-1
CDR3aa: CASSQEPGLGNEQFF
CDR3nt: TGCGCCAGCAGCCAAGAGCCGGGACTAGGGAATGAGCAGTTCTTC

d_gene: -
v_gene: TRBV4-3
abundance: -
j_gene: TRBJ2-1
CDR3aa: CASSRQPHRGGSYNEQFF
CDR3nt: TGCGCCAGCAGCCGCCAGCCCCACAGGGGAGGCTCCTACAATGAGCAGTTCTTC

d_gene: -
v_gene: TRBV5-1
abundance: -
j_gene: TRBJ1-1
CDR3aa: CASSPGWDTEAFF
CDR3nt: TGCGCCAGCAGCCCCGGGTGGGACACTGAAGCTTTCTTT

d_gene: -
v_gene: TRBV18
abundance: -
j_gene: TRBJ1-1
CDR3aa: CASSFQSGVYTEAFF
CDR3nt: TGTGCCAGCTCATTCCAATCGGGGGTGTACACTGAAGCTTTCTTT

d_gene: -
v_gene: TRBV6-1
abundance: few
j_gene: TRBJ2-7
CDR3aa: CASSDAGANPYEQYF
CDR3nt: TGTGCCAGCAGTGACGCGGGCGCCAATCCCTACGAGCAGTACTTC

d_gene: -
v_gene: TRBV6-5
abundance: -
j_gene: TRBJ2-1
CDR3aa: CASSHFGSRSYNEQFF
CDR3nt: TGTGCCAGCAGTCACTTCGGGTCTCGTTCCTACAATGAGCAGTTCTTC

d_gene: TRBD1
v_gene: TRBV5-6
abundance: -
j_gene: TRBJ1-1
CDR3aa: CASSLVEGARNDAEAFF
CDR3nt: TGTGCCAGCAGCTTGGTAGAGGGGGCTAGGAACGACGCTGAAGCTTTCTTT

d_gene: -
v_gene: TRBV6-5
abundance: -
j_gene: TRBJ1-2
CDR3aa: CASRPLGQGGYTF
CDR3nt: TGTGCCAGCAGACCTCTCGGGCAGGGTGGCTACACCTTC

d_gene: TRBD2
v_gene: TRBV6-2/TRBV6-3
abundance: -
j_gene: TRBJ2-1
CDR3aa: CASSTLRGSYNEQFF
CDR3nt: TGTGCCAGCAGTACCTTGCGGGGGTCCTACAATGAGCAGTTCTTC

d_gene: TRBD1
v_gene: TRBV6-1
abundance: -
j_gene: TRBJ1-2
CDR3aa: CASSVNAGTGFYGYTF
CDR3nt: TGTGCCAGCAGTGTTAACGCCGGGACAGGGTTCTATGGCTACACCTTC

d_gene: TRBD2
v_gene: TRBV4-1
abundance: -
j_gene: TRBJ2-3
CDR3aa: CASSPSPLAGTDTQYF
CDR3nt: TGCGCCAGCAGCCCAAGTCCCCTAGCGGGGACAGATACGCAGTATTTT

d_gene: TRBD2
v_gene: TRBV9
abundance: -
j_gene: TRBJ2-3
CDR3aa: CASSAGTRSTDTQYF
CDR3nt: TGTGCCAGCAGCGCCGGGACTAGGAGCACAGATACGCAGTATTTT

d_gene: -
v_gene: TRBV19
abundance: -
j_gene: TRBJ1-1
CDR3aa: CASSLRTENTEAFF
CDR3nt: TGTGCCAGTAGTCTACGGACAGAGAACACTGAAGCTTTCTTT

d_gene: TRBD1
v_gene: TRBV7-9
abundance: -
j_gene: TRBJ1-1
CDR3aa: CASSWRGPGMNTEAFF
CDR3nt: TGTGCCAGCAGCTGGAGGGGGCCGGGCATGAACACTGAAGCTTTCTTT

d_gene: -
v_gene: TRBV10-3
abundance: -
j_gene: TRBJ2-4
CDR3aa: CAISEGPVDVANIQYF
CDR3nt: TGTGCCATCAGTGAGGGGCCAGTAGATGTCGCAAACATTCAGTACTTC

d_gene: -
v_gene: TRBV3-1/TRBV3-2
abundance: -
j_gene: TRBJ1-2
CDR3aa: CASSQDQGRNGYTF
CDR3nt: TGTGCCAGCAGCCAAGATCAGGGCAGAAATGGCTACACCTTC

d_gene: -
v_gene: TRBV19
abundance: -
j_gene: TRBJ1-6
CDR3aa: CASSIGMDEGSPLHF
CDR3nt: TGTGCCAGTAGTATCGGGATGGATGAAGGTTCACCCCTCCACTTT

d_gene: TRBD2
v_gene: TRBV3-1/TRBV3-2
abundance: -
j_gene: TRBJ2-7
CDR3aa: CASSQDSPHASGGIYEQYF
CDR3nt: TGTGCCAGCAGCCAAGATTCCCCCCACGCTAGCGGGGGAATCTACGAGCAGTACTTC

d_gene: -
v_gene: TRBV29-1
abundance: few
j_gene: TRBJ1-2
CDR3aa: CSVEDQSRGSGYTF
CDR3nt: TGCAGCGTTGAAGATCAAAGCAGGGGAAGTGGCTACACCTTC

d_gene: TRBD1
v_gene: TRBV27
abundance: -
j_gene: TRBJ1-1
CDR3aa: CASSPWDRATEAFF
CDR3nt: TGTGCCAGCAGTCCCTGGGACAGGGCCACTGAAGCTTTCTTT

d_gene: -
v_gene: TRBV10-2
abundance: -
j_gene: TRBJ1-1
CDR3aa: CASSELGGKAEAFF
CDR3nt: TGCGCCAGCAGTGAGTTGGGAGGGAAGGCTGAAGCTTTCTTT

d_gene: TRBD1
v_gene: TRBV27
abundance: -
j_gene: TRBJ1-1
CDR3aa: CASSSLKTGTSTEAFF
CDR3nt: TGTGCCAGCAGTTCATTAAAGACAGGGACGAGCACTGAAGCTTTCTTT